This T cell receptor beta chain was sequenced in a study of response to subunit inactivated influenza vaccine. Findings of the study overall: The authors put forward the suggestion that each seasonal influenza vaccination may bring in only a limited number of new T cells.

TCRdb analysed the RT-PCR reads with MiXCR anew, one entry per CDR3 protein. The table lists roughly 620,000 distinct CDR3 sequences, roughly 12% of them singletons. This clonotype was seen many times. Its antigen is as yet unknown. The V segment lost 2 bases and the J segment 1 base; nucleotides outside the gene matches: 5. The CDR3 has 15 amino acids. The germline V gene encodes CDR1 DFQATT and CDR2 SNEGSKA (reference sequence). The same specimen was also included in a second study, on T cells expressing NK-cell markers. That paper notes: 5'RACE template switching with UMIs generated TCR beta cDNA. With respect to HCMV, seven of the eight sequenced donors were seropositive, and one was seronegative. Several of the experiments relied on an anti-gamma-delta TCR antibody so that only alpha-beta TCR T cells were sorted. The CD3+CD56-NKG2C+ fraction of several donors was also led by these clonotypes.

This clonotype was sampled from a man over 45 who received an inactivated influenza vaccine. The chain has TRBV20-1 and TRBJ2-7; 10 bases fit TRBD1. Sequencing was performed on PBMCs from blood, taken on the day of vaccination. As DNA, the CDR3 is TGCAGTGCTAGACCCCGGGACAGGGGATCCTACGAGCAGTACTTC. Translating gives CSARPRDRGSYEQYF.